This T cell receptor beta chain was recovered during a study of blood T cell repertoires in COVID-19. Across the whole study: COVID-19 samples collected from the United States, Italy and Spain covered acute and convalescent phases.

The CDR3 runs to 14 residues. V was shortened by 5 bases and J by 7 bases, with 14 bases between the two germline ends. CDR1 is MGHRA, CDR2 YSYEKL, per germline. This table comes from immunoSEQ multiplex PCR, and its TCRdb copy is limited to in-frame clones, with some not included. This table has approximately 150,000 clones, around 82% appearing once. Material: peripheral blood. V usage is TRBV4-1 and J usage is TRBJ1-4; D is perhaps TRBD1 (5 bases). This receptor was taken from a human donor with acute or convalescent COVID-19. The donor label of this sample is uncertain. This CDR3 reads CASSAGPSGEKLFF. Here the CDR3 DNA reads TGCGCCAGCAGCGCAGGGCCCTCGGGTGAAAAACTGTTTTTT.